Sequencing of this TCR beta chain was carried out in a study of blood T cell repertoires in COVID-19. In the study overall: Both acute and convalescent COVID-19 samples were obtained from the United States, Italy and Spain.

Germline V gene lookup returns CDR1 LGHDT and CDR2 YNNKEL (reference sequence). This CDR3 region has 15 residues. Concerning this clone: Its ends do not fully match the called genes, so a read error is possible.

Produced via immunoSEQ multiplex PCR; TCRdb's table is partial and in-frame only. The table records about 150,000 clones, around 82% of them present only once. Those enrolled in Seattle joined during active infection and were followed longitudinally afterward. The sequenced material came from peripheral blood. J is TRBJ2-6 and V is TRBV3-1 (or the pseudogene TRBV3-2), with TRBD2 matching 10 bases. This receptor was identified in a man aged 55-75 years with COVID-19, enrolled during active disease. CDR3 residues: CASTQTLAGANVLTF. CDR3 coding DNA: TGTGCCAGCACCCAAACACTAGCGGGAGCCAACGTCCTGACTTTC.